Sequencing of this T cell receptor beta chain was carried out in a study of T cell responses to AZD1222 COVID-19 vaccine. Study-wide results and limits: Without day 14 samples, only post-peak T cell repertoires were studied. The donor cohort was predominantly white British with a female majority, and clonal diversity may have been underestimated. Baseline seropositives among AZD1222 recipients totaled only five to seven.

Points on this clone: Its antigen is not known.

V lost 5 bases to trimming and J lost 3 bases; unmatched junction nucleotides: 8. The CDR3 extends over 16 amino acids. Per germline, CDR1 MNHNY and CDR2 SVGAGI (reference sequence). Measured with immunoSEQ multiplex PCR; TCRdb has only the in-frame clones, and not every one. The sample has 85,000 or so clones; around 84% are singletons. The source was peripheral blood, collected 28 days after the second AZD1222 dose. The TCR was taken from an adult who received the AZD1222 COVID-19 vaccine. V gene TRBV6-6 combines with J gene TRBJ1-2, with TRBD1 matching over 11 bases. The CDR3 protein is CASSTPGTGGDYGYTF. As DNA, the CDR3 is TGTGCCAGCAGTACTCCCGGGACAGGGGGGGACTATGGCTACACCTTC.